Shown below are 18 T cell receptor beta chains from a single sample sequenced in a study of CD8+ T cells in alopecia areata. The treatment here: oral pan-JAK inhibitor, 5-10 mg twice daily. Sequencing templates came from extracted RNA that was reverse transcribed into cDNA. Sequencing used immunoSEQ multiplex PCR; TCRdb keeps in-frame clones, though not all of them. The table includes some 190,000 clones, about three fifths detected once. This specimen consisted of CD4+ T cells sorted from blood, obtained at week 24, from a patient treated with tofacitinib. All receptors come from a human donor with alopecia areata.

The rearrangement links TRBV4-1 to TRBJ2-5; no firm D call. The CDR3 extends over 14 amino acids. Germline V gene lookup returns CDR1 MGHRA and CDR2 YSYEKL. V was trimmed by 2 bases and J by 2 bases, leaving 9 bases between them. The CDR3 sequence: CASSQLDRQETQYF. The DNA for the CDR3 is TGCGCCAGCAGCCAATTGGACCGACAAGAGACCCAGTACTTC.

This clone appeared a few times. The rearrangement uses TRBV4-3 and TRBJ1-5; unclear D gene. This CDR3 spans 13 amino acids. Germline lookup yields CDR1 LGHNA and CDR2 YSLEER. Trimming left V 0 bases short and J 5 bases short, with 5 bases between. DNA of the CDR3: TGCGCCAGCAGCCAAGACGGTTATCAGCCCCAGCATTTT. Translated, it gives CASSQDGYQPQHF.

This clone was detected only a few times. The V and J genes are TRBV7-2 and TRBJ2-1; no clear D gene. Germline V gene lookup returns CDR1 SGHTA and CDR2 FQGNSA. V was trimmed by 1 base and J by 4 bases, leaving 11 bases between them. There are 15 residues in the CDR3. In DNA form, the CDR3 reads TGTGCCAGCAGCTTAGGGGGAACAGCATACAATGAGCAGTTCTTC. It translates to CASSLGGTAYNEQFF.

This clone came up once. The same CDR3 can be traced to other DNA sequences in this sample. The chain employs TRBV5-6 and TRBJ2-7; maybe TRBD1 (6 bases). V was trimmed by 1 base and J by 4 bases, leaving 9 bases between them. The CDR3 totals 13 residues. Germline-derived CDR1 and CDR2 are SGHDT and YYEEEE. CDR3 region: CASSLTGIYEQYF. CDR3 sequence (DNA): TGTGCCAGCAGCTTGACAGGGATATACGAGCAGTACTTC.

This clone was detected a few times. This chain joins TRBV30 and TRBJ1-1; D call uncertain. The V end lost 8 bases, the J end lost 6 bases, and 13 bases lay between the germline ends. CDR1 and CDR2 (germline): GTSNPN, SVGIG (reference sequence). The CDR3 has 11 residues. The CDR3 nucleotides read TGTGCCGCATTCACAGACTCTGAAGCTTTCTTT. It codes for CAAFTDSEAFF. The complete variable domain, with remaining parts taken from reference TRBV30 and TRBJ1-1, reads SQTIHQWPATLVQPVGSPLSLECTVEGTSNPNLYWYRQAAGRGLQLLFYSVGIGQISSEVPQNLSASRPQDRQFILSSKKLLLSDSGFYLCAAFTDSEAFFGQGTRLTVV.

This sequence joins TRBV5-6 and TRBJ2-5; D is unclear. CDR3 length equals 14 residues. Germline loops: CDR1 SGHDT, CDR2 YYEEEE. Trimming cost V 3 bases and J 0 bases, with 9 bases left between them. The CDR3 DNA reads as TGTGCCAGCAGCTGGCCCGGTAACCAAGAGACCCAGTACTTC. This translates into CASSWPGNQETQYF.

The chain recombines TRBV15 with TRBJ2-7, with D tentatively TRBD2 (5 bases). V lost 0 bases, J lost 0 bases, and 18 bases lay in between. The CDR3 consists of 18 residues. Per the germline V gene, CDR1 is LNHNV and CDR2 is YYDKDF (reference sequence). The CDR3 loop reads CATSRDVSWDGGSYEQYF. The CDR3 nucleotides read TGTGCCACCAGCAGAGATGTTAGCTGGGATGGAGGCTCCTACGAGCAGTACTTC.

The genes are TRBV30 and TRBJ2-3, with a weak D call TRBD1 (5 bases). The V end lost 0 bases, the J end lost 1 base, and 11 bases lay between the germline ends. CDR1 is GTSNPN, CDR2 SVGIG, per germline (reference sequence). The CDR3 runs to 15 residues. In nucleotides, the CDR3 is TGTGCCTGGAGTGTACTTCCCAGGGGCACAGATACGCAGTATTTT. This translates into CAWSVLPRGTDTQYF.

This rearrangement joins TRBV6-1 to TRBJ2-7; D is possibly TRBD2 (5 bases). Trimming cost V 7 bases and J 5 bases, with 18 bases left between them. The CDR3 contains 14 residues. Germline values: CDR1 MNHNS, CDR2 SASEGT. CDR3 in DNA: TGTGCCAGCACCCTAGCCAATACCGGGGACGAGCAGTACTTC. Amino acid sequence: CASTLANTGDEQYF.

This clone was seen a few times. The junction and the germline gene differ at one end; a read error may be behind it. The chain employs TRBV29-1 and TRBJ2-2; the D is unclear. Per germline, CDR1 SQVTM and CDR2 ANQGSEA. This CDR3 has 12 residues. The DNA of the CDR3 is TGCAGCGTTCAAGACCTCCCCGGGGAGCTGTTTTTT. Protein: CSVQDLPGELFF.

The chain employs TRBV2 and TRBJ1-1, with D possibly matching TRBD1 (5 bases). V was clipped by 3 bases and J by 6 bases, with 11 bases between them. This CDR3 comprises 13 residues. The germline V gene has CDR1 SNHLY and CDR2 FYNNEI. The CDR3 loop reads CASSEAPGAEAFF. As DNA, the CDR3 is TGTGCCAGCAGTGAGGCGCCGGGGGCTGAAGCTTTCTTT.

The rearrangement joins TRBV6-6 to TRBJ2-3; a possible D gene is TRBD1 (6 bases). The CDR3 is made up of 14 amino acids. Trimming removed 5 bases at V and 2 bases at J, with 11 bases between. Looked up from germline, CDR1 is MNHNY and CDR2 is SVGAGI (reference sequence). CDR3 loop: CASSPGDSTDTQYF. The CDR3 nucleotides read TGTGCCAGCAGTCCAGGGGATTCCACAGATACGCAGTATTTT.

The chain joins TRBV6-6 to TRBJ2-3; D ambiguous. The CDR3 is 13 residues long. Germline values: CDR1 MNHNY, CDR2 SVGAGI (reference sequence). Trimming left V 5 bases short and J 1 base short, with 7 bases between. CDR3 nucleotides: TGTGCCAGCAGTCCACGAGGCACAGATACGCAGTATTTT. It encodes CASSPRGTDTQYF.

This clone was observed a handful of times. The chain recombines TRBV7-2 with TRBJ1-5; 8 positions agree with TRBD1. V shed 3 bases, J shed 5 bases, and the junction held 6 bases outside the gene matches. In germline, CDR1 is SGHTA, CDR2 FQGNSA. The CDR3 extends over 15 amino acids. The CDR3 sequence: CASSFTQGAYQPQHF. The CDR3 region has the DNA TGTGCCAGCAGCTTCACTCAGGGGGCTTATCAGCCCCAGCATTTT.

This clone was observed a few times. The chain combines TRBV25-1 with TRBJ2-2; D is possibly TRBD2 (6 bases). The CDR3 sequence is 14 residues long. Trimming took 3 bases from V and 7 from J, leaving 12 bases between them. Germline loops: CDR1 MGHDK, CDR2 SYGVNS. CDR3 sequence: CASSEGGTVGELFF. As DNA, the CDR3 is TGTGCCAGCAGTGAGGGGGGAACAGTCGGGGAGCTGTTTTTT.

The chain couples TRBV30 to TRBJ1-5, with D maybe TRBD1 (5 bases). Germline values: CDR1 GTSNPN, CDR2 SVGIG (reference sequence). The germline V and J ends were trimmed by 0 bases and 6 bases, with 9 bases remaining between them. The CDR3 sequence is 13 residues long. CDR3 region: CAWSVGGTQPQHF. The CDR3 DNA follows: TGTGCCTGGAGTGTCGGGGGAACTCAGCCCCAGCATTTT.

The gene calls are TRBV30 and TRBJ1-1; D gene ambiguous. This CDR3 has 13 amino acids. V gave up 4 bases and J gave up 2 bases, with 11 bases separating them. Germline assignment: CDR1 GTSNPN and CDR2 SVGIG (reference sequence). The CDR3 DNA is TGTGCCTGGACCCGCGTCCTTAACACTGAAGCTTTCTTT. Protein sequence: CAWTRVLNTEAFF.

The V and J genes are TRBV2 and TRBJ2-1; D is perhaps TRBD2 (6 bases). The CDR3 consists of 14 residues. The V end was cut by 7 bases, the J end by 9 bases, with 19 bases between. From germline, CDR1 is SNHLY and CDR2 FYNNEI. The CDR3 here is CASTTASVLGEQFF. The CDR3 DNA sequence: TGTGCCAGCACCACAGCTAGCGTCCTGGGTGAGCAGTTCTTC.